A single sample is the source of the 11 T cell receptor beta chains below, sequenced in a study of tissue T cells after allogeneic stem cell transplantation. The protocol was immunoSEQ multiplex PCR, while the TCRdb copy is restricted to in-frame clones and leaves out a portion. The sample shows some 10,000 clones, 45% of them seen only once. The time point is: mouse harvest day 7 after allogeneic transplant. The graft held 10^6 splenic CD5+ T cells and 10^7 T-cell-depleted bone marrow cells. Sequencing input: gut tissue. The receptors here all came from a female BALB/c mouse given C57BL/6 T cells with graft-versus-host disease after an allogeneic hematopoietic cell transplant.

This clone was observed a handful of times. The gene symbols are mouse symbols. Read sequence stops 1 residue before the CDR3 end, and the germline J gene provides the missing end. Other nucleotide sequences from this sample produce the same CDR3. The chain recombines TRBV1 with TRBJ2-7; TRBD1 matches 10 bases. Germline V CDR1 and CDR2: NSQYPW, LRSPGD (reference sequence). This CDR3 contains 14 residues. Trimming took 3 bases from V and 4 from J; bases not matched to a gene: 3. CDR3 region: CTCSARDRGYEQYF. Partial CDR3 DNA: TGCACCTGCAGTGCCCGGGACAGGGGATATGAACAGTAC.

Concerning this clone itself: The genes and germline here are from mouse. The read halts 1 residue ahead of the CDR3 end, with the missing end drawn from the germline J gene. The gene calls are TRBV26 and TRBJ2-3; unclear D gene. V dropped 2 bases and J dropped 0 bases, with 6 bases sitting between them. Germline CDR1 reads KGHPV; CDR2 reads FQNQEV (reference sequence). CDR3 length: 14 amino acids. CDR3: CASSLDGSAETLYF. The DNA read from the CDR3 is TGTGCCAGCAGTCTGGACGGTAGTGCAGAAACGCTGTAT.

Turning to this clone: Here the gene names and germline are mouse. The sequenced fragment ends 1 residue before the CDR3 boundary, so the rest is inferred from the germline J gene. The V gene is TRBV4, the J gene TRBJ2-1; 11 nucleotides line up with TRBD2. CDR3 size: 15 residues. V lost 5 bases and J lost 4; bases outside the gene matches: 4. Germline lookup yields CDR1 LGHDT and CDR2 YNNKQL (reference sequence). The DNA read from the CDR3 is TGTGCCAGCAGCCCCCGGGACTGGGGGTATGCTGAGCAGTTC. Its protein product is CASSPRDWGYAEQF. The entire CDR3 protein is CASSPRDWGYAEQFF.

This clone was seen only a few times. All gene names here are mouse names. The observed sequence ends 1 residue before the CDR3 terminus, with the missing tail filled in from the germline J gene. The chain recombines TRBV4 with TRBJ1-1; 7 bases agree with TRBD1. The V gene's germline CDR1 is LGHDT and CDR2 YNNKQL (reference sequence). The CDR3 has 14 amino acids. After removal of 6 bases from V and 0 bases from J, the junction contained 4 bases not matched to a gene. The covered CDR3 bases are TGTGCCAGCAGTCGACAGGGCTCAAACACAGAAGTCTTC. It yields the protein CASSRQGSNTEVF. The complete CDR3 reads CASSRQGSNTEVFF.

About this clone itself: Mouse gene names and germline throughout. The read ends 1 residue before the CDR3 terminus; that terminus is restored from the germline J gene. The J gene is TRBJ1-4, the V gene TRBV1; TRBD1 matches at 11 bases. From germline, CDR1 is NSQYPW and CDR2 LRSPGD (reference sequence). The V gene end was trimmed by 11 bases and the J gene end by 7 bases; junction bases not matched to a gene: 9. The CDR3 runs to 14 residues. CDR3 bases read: TGCACCGGCTCGGGACAGGGGGACAGCGAAAGATTATTT. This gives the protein CTGSGQGDSERLF. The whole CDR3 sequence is CTGSGQGDSERLFF. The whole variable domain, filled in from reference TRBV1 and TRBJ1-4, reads VTLLEQNPRWRLVPRGQAVNLRCILKNSQYPWMSWYQQDLQKQLQWLFTLRSPGDKEVKSLPGADYLATRVTDTELRLQVANMSQGRTLYCTGSGQGDSERLFFGHGTKLSVL.

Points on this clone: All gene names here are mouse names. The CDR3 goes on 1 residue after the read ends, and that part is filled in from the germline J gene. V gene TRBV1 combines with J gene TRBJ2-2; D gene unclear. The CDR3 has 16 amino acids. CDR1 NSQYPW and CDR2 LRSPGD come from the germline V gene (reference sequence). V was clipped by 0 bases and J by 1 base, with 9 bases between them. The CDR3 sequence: CTCSADGWKNTGQLYF. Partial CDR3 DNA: TGCACCTGCAGTGCAGATGGCTGGAAAAACACCGGGCAGCTCTAC.

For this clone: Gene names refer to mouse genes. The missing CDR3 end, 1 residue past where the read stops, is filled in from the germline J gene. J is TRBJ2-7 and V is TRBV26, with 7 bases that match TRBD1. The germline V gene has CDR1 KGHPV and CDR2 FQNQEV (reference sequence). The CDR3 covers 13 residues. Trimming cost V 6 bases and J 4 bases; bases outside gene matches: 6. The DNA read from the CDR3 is TGTGCCAGCAGCCCGGGACAGTCTTATGAACAGTAC. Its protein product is CASSPGQSYEQY. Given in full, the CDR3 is CASSPGQSYEQYF.

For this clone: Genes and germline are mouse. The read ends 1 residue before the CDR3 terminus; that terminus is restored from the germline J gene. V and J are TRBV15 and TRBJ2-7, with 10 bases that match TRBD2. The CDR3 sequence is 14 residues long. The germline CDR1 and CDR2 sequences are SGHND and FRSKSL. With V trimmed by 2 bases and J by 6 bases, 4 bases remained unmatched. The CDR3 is CASSLSGGALEQYF. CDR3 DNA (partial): TGTGCCAGCAGTTTATCTGGGGGGGCGCTTGAACAGTAC.

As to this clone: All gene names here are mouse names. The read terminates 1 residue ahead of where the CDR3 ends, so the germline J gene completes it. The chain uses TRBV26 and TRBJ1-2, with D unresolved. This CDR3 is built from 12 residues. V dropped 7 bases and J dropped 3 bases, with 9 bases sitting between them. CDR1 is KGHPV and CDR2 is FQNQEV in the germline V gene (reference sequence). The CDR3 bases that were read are TGTGCCAGCACGAGGGATGACTCCGACTACACC. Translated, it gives CASTRDDSDYT. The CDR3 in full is CASTRDDSDYTF.

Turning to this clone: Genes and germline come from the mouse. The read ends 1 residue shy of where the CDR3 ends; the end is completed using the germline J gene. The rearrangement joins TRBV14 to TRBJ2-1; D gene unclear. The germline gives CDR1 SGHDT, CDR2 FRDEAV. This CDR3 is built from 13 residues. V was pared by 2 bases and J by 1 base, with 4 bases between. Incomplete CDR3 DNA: TGTGCCAGCAGTTTGAGGAACTATGCTGAGCAGTTC. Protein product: CASSLRNYAEQF. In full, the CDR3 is CASSLRNYAEQFF.

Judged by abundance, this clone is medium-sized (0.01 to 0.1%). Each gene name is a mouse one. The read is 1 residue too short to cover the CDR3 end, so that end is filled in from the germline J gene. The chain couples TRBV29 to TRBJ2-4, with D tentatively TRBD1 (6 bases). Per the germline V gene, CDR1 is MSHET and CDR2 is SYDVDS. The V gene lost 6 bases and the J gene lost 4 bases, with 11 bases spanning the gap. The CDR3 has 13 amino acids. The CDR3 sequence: CASSPGQENTLYF. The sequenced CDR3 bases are TGTGCTAGCAGCCCGGGACAAGAAAACACCTTGTAC. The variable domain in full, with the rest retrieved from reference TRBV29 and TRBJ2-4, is DMKVTQMPRYLIKRMGENVLLECGQDMSHETMYWYRQDPGLGLQLIYISYDVDSNSEGDIPKGYRVSRKKREHFSLILDSAKTNQTSVYFCASSPGQENTLYFGAGTRLSVL.